This TCR beta chain was retrieved from a study of T cells after yellow fever vaccination (dated by TCRdb to about 2019). Background for the entire study: The SMART-Seq v4 Ultra Low Input RNA kit was used to prepare libraries from fractions with low cell numbers. To follow T-cell clones before and after both primary and booster YFV17D yellow fever vaccination, bulk TCR alpha and beta repertoires underwent longitudinal sequencing. Blood was collected at multiple timepoints before and after primary and secondary immunization, and bulk PBMC replicates and cell subsets were isolated. Two healthy male donors, one aged 18 to 30 and one aged 30 to 40 years, made up the cohort.

What the study reported, not specific to this receptor: A small fraction of clonotypes showed up in both the CD4 and CD8 compartments, probably as a result of convergent recombination. Because the study included only two donors, the extent to which the findings can be generalized is limited. The secondary T-cell response was weaker than the primary response but faster, peaking on day 5 instead of day 15. Because abundant contaminating clonotypes from the bulk population could be contained in FACS-sorted repertoires, computational filtering was required. Most clones expanded after primary vaccination (96% of CD4 and around 88% of CD8) were re-detected after the booster, suggesting that broad memory maintenance occurred.

Including the terminal cysteine and phenylalanine, the CDR3 comprises 15 residues. CDR3 DNA is the only sequence kept; it has 45 bases, read in frame from the first base. According to the germline V gene, CDR1 reads SGHRS and CDR2 reads YFSETQ. The junction carries 16 bases between V and J, which are trimmed by 7 bases and 1 base respectively. In light of the paper, this sample's treatment or condition label describes: live attenuated yellow fever vaccine strain. At every blood-draw timepoint, two biological replicates of bulk PBMCs were collected. PBMCs were isolated from peripheral blood using a standard Ficoll-Paque protocol. TriZol was used to extract RNA from bulk PBMCs, from CD4 and CD8 fractions, and from dextramer-positive and dextramer-negative fractions. To note about this clonotype: Its binding antigen is unknown. No clone much larger than this one lies a single base away; base qualities are absent.

Synthesis of TCR cDNA relied on 5'RACE template switching, a step that introduced a universal primer site along with unique molecular identifiers. Priming for cDNA synthesis came from both the TCR alpha and TCR beta constant segments. Libraries were amplified in two PCR steps, with sample barcodes and sequencing adapters added in the second step. Sequencing of the libraries was done on either Illumina HiSeq 2500 (2x100 bp) or NovaSeq (2x150 bp). The original pipeline was this. MIGEC handled demultiplexing of reads and collapsing into UMI consensus sequences, while MiXCR performed V(D)J alignment. Clonotypes responding to the vaccine were identified with edgeR on replicate PBMC samples, with the criteria of FDR below 0.01 and a log2 fold change above 5 up to day 15. Each bulk clonotype received a CD4 or CD8 identity based on whether the sequenced CD4 or CD8 repertoire contained that clonotype at higher abundance. The public sequencing data were trimmed at Q25 with fastp and processed into clonotypes with MiXCR by TCRdb, which kept only in-frame beta chains. Rows matching on CDR3 protein sequence are summarized as one entry with the most common DNA and genes. TCRdb assigned the V and J calls; the authors' analysis was not used. This sample is represented by some 350,000 distinct CDR3 sequences; over 5% of them were singletons. The ten largest make up approximately 15% of the sample.

The specimen was PBMCs, collected 5 days after the yellow fever booster vaccination. The source of this sequence is a man between 25 and 39 years old who received the YFV17D yellow fever vaccine. The V and J segments used are TRBV5-1 and TRBJ2-3, with no reliable assignment of the D segment. The CDR3 reads CASGLLTRGTDTQYF. In nucleotides, the sequence is TGCGCCAGCGGCCTCCTCACTCGGGGCACAGATACGCAGTATTTT. The reference TRBV5-1 and TRBJ2-3 proteins fill in what lies around the CDR3, so the full variable domain reads KAGVTQTPRYLIKTRGQQVTLSCSPISGHRSVSWYQQTPGQGLQFLFEYFSETQRNKGNFPGRFSGRQFSNSRSEMNVSTLELGDSALYLCASGLLTRGTDTQYFGPGTRLTVL.